The clone carrying this T cell receptor beta chain came up once. Its specificity is unknown. Profiled with immunoSEQ multiplex PCR; TCRdb holds only in-frame clones, not every one. The sample shows some 14,000 clones, just under 75% of them seen only once. V lost 4 bases and J lost 3; bases outside the gene matches: 6. There are 14 residues in the CDR3. Looked up from germline, CDR1 is SGHNT and CDR2 is YYREEE (reference sequence). The data are from a study of somatic mutations in cytotoxic T cells in rheumatoid arthritis. Study details: It was right after diagnosis, before any treatment, that patient blood (about 30 ml EDTA) was drawn. Certain V beta antibody-stained T-cell populations, V beta1+ cells sequenced for TCRB among them, were flow-sorted to nearly 100% purity. Whole-study findings and limits: No multiple-comparison adjustment was applied to the slight TRBV07 underrepresentation in rheumatoid arthritis patients. The largest CD8+ clone made up over 20% of CD8+ cells in about an eighth of the roughly 60 patients.

Sequenced material: CD8+ T cells sorted from blood. This receptor was identified in an adult with rheumatoid arthritis. V and J are TRBV5-4 and TRBJ1-2; the match to TRBD1 covers 7 bases. The CDR3: CASSPGTEHYGYTF. The CDR3 DNA reads as TGTGCCAGCAGCCCTGGGACAGAGCACTATGGCTACACCTTC.